Listed here are 21 T cell receptor beta chains from one sample, sequenced in a study of cytomegalovirus exposure and HLA in healthy donors. PCR primers comprised 60 Vbeta and 13 Jbeta primers. Only in-frame clones appear in the TCRdb table, and some are missing; sequencing was by immunoSEQ multiplex PCR. The sample yields over 85,000 clones, about 85% seen once. Sequenced: PBMCs. These receptors were obtained from a female donor in good health and CMV-seropositive.

This chain uses TRBV5-1 with TRBJ2-3; the D gene is possibly TRBD1 (6 bases). The CDR3 is made up of 13 amino acids. Trimming took 7 bases from V and 2 from J, leaving 11 bases between them. CDR1 is SGHRS and CDR2 is YFSETQ in the germline V gene. The CDR3 coding sequence is TGCGCCAGCCGAGGACAGTTCACAGATACGCAGTATTTT. This translates into CASRGQFTDTQYF.

V gene TRBV13 combines with J gene TRBJ2-7; possible D gene TRBD2, 5 bases. Per germline, CDR1 PRHDT and CDR2 FYEKMQ (reference sequence). The V end lost 1 base, the J end lost 6 bases, and 7 bases lay between the germline ends. The CDR3 is made up of 12 amino acids. CDR3 sequence reads: CASSLVRGEQYF. The DNA for the CDR3 is TGTGCCAGCAGCTTAGTCCGGGGCGAGCAGTACTTC.

The chain has TRBV6-1 and TRBJ2-7; D is perhaps TRBD1 (5 bases). The CDR3 runs 13 residues. Germline CDR1 is MNHNS and CDR2 is SASEGT. With 5 bases removed from V and 1 base from J, the gap between germline ends came to 9 bases. The CDR3 DNA follows: TGTGCCAGCAGTCCGCGACAGTCCTACGAGCAGTACTTC. It encodes CASSPRQSYEQYF.

V is TRBV5-4 and J is TRBJ2-5; perhaps TRBD2 as D (5 bases). This CDR3 comprises 12 residues. Germline-derived CDR1 and CDR2 are SGHNT and YYREEE (reference sequence). V was pared by 5 bases and J by 4 bases, with 9 bases between. As DNA, the CDR3 is TGTGCCAGCAGTCTAGCCGGAGAGACCCAGTACTTC. Its translation: CASSLAGETQYF.

This chain links TRBV7-9 with TRBJ2-7; 10 bases align to TRBD2. The CDR3 extends over 13 amino acids. Trimming took 4 bases from V and 3 from J; bases not matched to a gene: 0. CDR1 is SEHNR and CDR2 is FQNEAQ in the germline V gene (reference sequence). CDR3 protein: CASSSSGSYEQYF. The CDR3 coding sequence is TGTGCCAGCAGCTCTAGCGGGAGCTACGAGCAGTACTTC.

This clone was observed a few times. The rearrangement joins TRBV5-1 to TRBJ2-1; D not resolved. V lost 0 bases and J lost 3, with 16 bases in between. Germline lookup yields CDR1 SGHRS and CDR2 YFSETQ. The CDR3 has 17 amino acids. The CDR3 spells CASSLARVALSYNEQFF. The CDR3 bases are TGCGCCAGCAGCTTGGCCCGGGTGGCCCTGAGCTACAATGAGCAGTTCTTC.

V usage is TRBV11-2 and J usage is TRBJ2-5; D is perhaps TRBD1 (5 bases). CDR3 length: 15 residues. Germline V CDR1 and CDR2: SGHAT, FQNNGV. Trimming pared 0 bases from V and 9 bases from J, leaving 17 bases between. CDR3 loop: CASSLDSRGRGAQYF. The CDR3 bases are TGTGCCAGCAGCTTAGATTCTAGGGGCCGTGGGGCCCAGTACTTC.

The V and J genes are TRBV29-1 and TRBJ2-7, with a weak D call TRBD2 (5 bases). CDR3 length: 13 residues. Germline loops: CDR1 SQVTM, CDR2 ANQGSEA. Trimming left V 3 bases short and J 6 bases short, with 15 bases between. The CDR3 DNA sequence: TGCAGCGTTGATCTAGCCATAGCCGGCGAGCAGTACTTC. It specifies CSVDLAIAGEQYF.

This chain links TRBV5-6 with TRBJ2-2; TRBD2 matches 8 bases. Germline values: CDR1 SGHDT, CDR2 YYEEEE. Trimming cost V 4 bases and J 5 bases; bases outside gene matches: 4. The CDR3 length is 14 residues. CDR3 protein: CASSMGLGTGELFF. CDR3 nucleotide sequence: TGTGCCAGCAGCATGGGACTAGGGACCGGGGAGCTGTTTTTT.

V gene TRBV25-1 combines with J gene TRBJ2-2, with 7 bases lining up with TRBD1. Trimming removed 4 bases from V and 4 bases from J; junction bases left unmatched: 3. There are 14 residues in the CDR3. Germline CDR1 MGHDK, CDR2 SYGVNS. CDR3 in amino acids: CASSGGQFTGELFF. The CDR3 DNA reads TGTGCCAGCAGTGGGGGACAGTTCACCGGGGAGCTGTTTTTT.

This rearrangement joins TRBV6-5 to TRBJ1-1; a weak D match, TRBD1 (5 bases). CDR3 length: 14 residues. V gave up 6 bases and J gave up 0 bases, with 11 bases separating them. Germline-derived CDR1 and CDR2 are MNHEY and SVGAGI. The CDR3 DNA reads TGTGCCAGCAGAGAAACGACAGTGAACACTGAAGCTTTCTTT. Residues: CASRETTVNTEAFF.

The genes are TRBV2 and TRBJ2-5, with 9 bases fitting TRBD1. CDR1 and CDR2 from the germline V gene are SNHLY and FYNNEI. The CDR3 has 16 residues. V dropped 1 base and J dropped 0; count of bases not matched to a gene: 3. CDR3 bases: TGTGCCAGCAGTGAAGGGGACAGGGTGTACCAAGAGACCCAGTACTTC. Amino acids: CASSEGDRVYQETQYF.

Turning to this clone: A read error may produce the germline difference seen at one junction end. The chain uses TRBV28 and TRBJ2-1; possible D gene TRBD2, 5 bases. CDR3 length: 11 amino acids. The V gene's germline CDR1 is MDHEN and CDR2 SYDVKM. CDR3 nucleotides: TGTGGCAGCTCTAGCCTCTATGAGCAGTTCTTC. It is translated as CGSSSLYEQFF.

The chain carries TRBV29-1 and TRBJ1-2; 8 bases match TRBD1. V was pared by 0 bases and J by 8 bases, with 8 bases of the junction left unmatched. Germline V gives CDR1 SQVTM, CDR2 ANQGSEA. The CDR3 spans 14 residues. DNA for the CDR3: TGCAGCGTTGAAGATGGGCAGGGGGCGTACGGCTACACCTTC. Its protein is CSVEDGQGAYGYTF.

V and J are TRBV19 and TRBJ1-1, with a weak D call TRBD1 (5 bases). V lost 5 bases, J lost 3 bases, and 19 bases lay in between. The CDR3 has 16 amino acids. Germline V gene sequence: CDR1 LNHDA, CDR2 SQIVND (reference sequence). This CDR3 is CASSSLRRLGHTEAFF. As DNA, the CDR3 is TGTGCCAGTAGTTCGTTACGCCGGTTGGGGCACACTGAAGCTTTCTTT.

A single count supports this clone. CDR3 region: CASSRTSGGANEQFF. CDR3 in DNA: TGTGCCAGCAGCCGAACTAGCGGGGGGGCCAATGAGCAGTTCTTC. V gene TRBV7-2 combines with J gene TRBJ2-1, with TRBD2 matching 13 bases. The germline CDR1 and CDR2 sequences are SGHTA and FQGNSA. J was trimmed by 6 bases and V by 5 bases; bases with no gene match: 4. The length of the CDR3 is 15 residues.

Comments on this clone: Mismatch with germline at one junction end may stem from a read error. This sequence joins TRBV18 and TRBJ2-7, with 7 positions matching TRBD2. Germline-derived CDR1 and CDR2 are KGHSH and LQKENI. The CDR3 runs 16 residues. The DNA of the CDR3 is TGTGCCAGCTCCCCACGTTGGCTAGCGGACACCTACGAGCAGTACTTC. This sequence encodes CASSPRWLADTYEQYF.

This chain connects TRBV30 to TRBJ1-5; 7 positions match TRBD1. Germline lookup yields CDR1 GTSNPN and CDR2 SVGIG (reference sequence). The CDR3 consists of 13 residues. V dropped 2 bases and J dropped 7; count of bases not matched to a gene: 5. The CDR3 protein is CAWSSGGQQPQHF. The CDR3 nucleotides read TGTGCCTGGAGTTCAGGGGGACAACAGCCCCAGCATTTT.

This clone was recorded only once. V is TRBV19 and J is TRBJ1-1; TRBD1 is a possible D gene (6 bases). Trimming stripped 3 bases from V and 5 bases from J, with 13 bases between. Germline V CDR1 and CDR2: LNHDA, SQIVND (reference sequence). CDR3 size: 14 residues. CDR3 bases: TGTGCCAGTAGTATCAGGGGAAGGAGGACTGAAGCTTTCTTT. It is translated as CASSIRGRRTEAFF.

This clone was seen a few times. Within the sample, other DNA sequences also encode this same CDR3. The chain has TRBV28 and TRBJ1-5; unclear D gene. Per the germline V gene, CDR1 is MDHEN and CDR2 is SYDVKM. Trimming left V 2 bases short and J 2 bases short, with 4 bases between. CDR3 size: 13 residues. The CDR3 DNA follows: TGTGCCAGCAGTTTACAGGGCAATCAGCCCCAGCATTTT. Protein: CASSLQGNQPQHF. Drawing the rest from reference TRBV28 and TRBJ1-5, the complete variable domain is DVKVTQSSRYLVKRTGEKVFLECVQDMDHENMFWYRQDPGLGLRLIYFSYDVKMKEKGDIPEGYSVSREKKERFSLILESASTNQTSMYLCASSLQGNQPQHFGDGTRLSIL.

This chain uses TRBV11-3 with TRBJ2-5, with 7 positions matching TRBD1. The germline V gene has CDR1 SGHNT and CDR2 YENEEA. The CDR3 loop spans 15 amino acids. The trim removed 5 bases at V and 2 bases at J, leaving 8 bases unmatched. Written as DNA, the CDR3 is TGTGCCAGCAGCCCCCGGACAGGAATACAAGAGACCCAGTACTTC. This translates into CASSPRTGIQETQYF. Complete variable domain (other parts from reference TRBV11-3 and TRBJ2-5): EAGVVQSPRYKIIEKKQPVAFWCNPISGHNTLYWYLQNLGQGPELLIRYENEEAVDDSQLPKDRFSAERLKGVDSTLKIQPAELGDSAVYLCASSPRTGIQETQYFGPGTRLLVL.